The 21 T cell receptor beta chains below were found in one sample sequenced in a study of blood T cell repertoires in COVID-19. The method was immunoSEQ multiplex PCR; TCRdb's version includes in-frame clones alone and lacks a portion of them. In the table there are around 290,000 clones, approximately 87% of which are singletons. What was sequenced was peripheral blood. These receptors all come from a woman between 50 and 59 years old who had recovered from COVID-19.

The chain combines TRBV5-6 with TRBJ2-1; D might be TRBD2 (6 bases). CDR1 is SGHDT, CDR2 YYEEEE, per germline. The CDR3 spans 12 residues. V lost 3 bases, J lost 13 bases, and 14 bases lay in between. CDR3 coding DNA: TGTGCCAGCAGCTCGGGGGACCTTTTTCAGTTCTTC. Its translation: CASSSGDLFQFF.

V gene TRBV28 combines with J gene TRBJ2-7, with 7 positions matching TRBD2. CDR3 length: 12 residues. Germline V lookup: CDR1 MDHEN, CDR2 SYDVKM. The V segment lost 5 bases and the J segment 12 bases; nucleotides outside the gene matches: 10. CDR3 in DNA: TGTGCCAGCAGTCCCCTAACTAGCGTTCGGTACTTC. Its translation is CASSPLTSVRYF.

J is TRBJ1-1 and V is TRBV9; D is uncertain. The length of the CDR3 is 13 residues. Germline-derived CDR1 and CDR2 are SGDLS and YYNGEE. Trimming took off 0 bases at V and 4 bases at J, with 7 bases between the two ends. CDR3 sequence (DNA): TGTGCCAGCAGCGTAGCATGGGCCACTGAAGCTTTCTTT. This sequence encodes CASSVAWATEAFF.

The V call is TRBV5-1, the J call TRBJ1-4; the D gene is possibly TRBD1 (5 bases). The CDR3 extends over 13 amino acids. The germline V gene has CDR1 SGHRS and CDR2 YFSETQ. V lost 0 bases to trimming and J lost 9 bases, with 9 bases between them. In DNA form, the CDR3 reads TGCGCCAGCAGCTTGGTGGCAGGGCAAAAACTGTTTTTT. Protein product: CASSLVAGQKLFF.

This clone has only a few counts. CDR3 amino acids: CASSPRGGVGTEAFF. CDR3 coding DNA: TGTGCCAGTAGTCCCCGGGGAGGGGTTGGAACTGAAGCTTTCTTT. J is TRBJ1-1 and V is TRBV19; a weak D match, TRBD1 (5 bases). The V end lost 5 bases, the J end lost 5 bases, and 18 bases lay between the germline ends. Germline CDR1 and CDR2: LNHDA and SQIVND (reference sequence). CDR3 length: 15 amino acids.

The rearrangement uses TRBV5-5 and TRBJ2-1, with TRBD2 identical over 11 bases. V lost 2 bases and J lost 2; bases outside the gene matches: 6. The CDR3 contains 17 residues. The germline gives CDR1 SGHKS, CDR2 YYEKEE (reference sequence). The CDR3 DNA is TGTGCCAGCAGCTTAGGTAGCGGGGGGGCTACCTACAATGAGCAGTTCTTC. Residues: CASSLGSGGATYNEQFF.

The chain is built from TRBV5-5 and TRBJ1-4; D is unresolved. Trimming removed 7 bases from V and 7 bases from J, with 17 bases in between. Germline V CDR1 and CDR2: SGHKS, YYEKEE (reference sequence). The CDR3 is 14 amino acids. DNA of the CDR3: TGTGCCAGCGGTGACGCGCTGCGGAGTGAAAAACTGTTTTTT. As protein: CASGDALRSEKLFF.

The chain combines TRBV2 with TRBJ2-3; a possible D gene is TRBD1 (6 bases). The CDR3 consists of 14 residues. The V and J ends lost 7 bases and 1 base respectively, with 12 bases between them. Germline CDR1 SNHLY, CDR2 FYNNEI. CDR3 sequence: CASNREGGTDTQYF. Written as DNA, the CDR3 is TGTGCCAGCAACAGGGAAGGCGGCACAGATACGCAGTATTTT. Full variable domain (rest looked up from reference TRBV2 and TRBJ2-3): EPEVTQTPSHQVTQMGQEVILRCVPISNHLYFYWYRQILGQKVEFLVSFYNNEISEKSEIFDDQFSVERPDGSNFTLKIRSTKLEDSAMYFCASNREGGTDTQYFGPGTRLTVL.

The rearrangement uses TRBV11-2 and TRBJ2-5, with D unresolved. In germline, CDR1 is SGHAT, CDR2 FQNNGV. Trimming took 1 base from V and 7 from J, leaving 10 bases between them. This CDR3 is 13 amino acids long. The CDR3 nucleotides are TGTGCCAGCAGCTTAGGGTCAACGGGGACCCAGTACTTC. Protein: CASSLGSTGTQYF.

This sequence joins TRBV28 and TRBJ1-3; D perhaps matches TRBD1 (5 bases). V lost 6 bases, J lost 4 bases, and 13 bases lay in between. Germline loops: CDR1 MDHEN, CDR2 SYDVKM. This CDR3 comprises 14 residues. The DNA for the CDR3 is TGTGCCAGCAGACCTACAGGATCGGGAAACACCATATATTTT. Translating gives CASRPTGSGNTIYF.

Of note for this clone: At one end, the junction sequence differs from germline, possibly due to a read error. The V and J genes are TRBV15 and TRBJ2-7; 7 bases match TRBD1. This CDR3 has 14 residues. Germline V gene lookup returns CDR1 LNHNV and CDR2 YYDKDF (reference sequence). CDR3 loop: CAASRRETGYEQYF. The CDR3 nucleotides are TGTGCCGCCAGCAGACGAGAGACAGGGTACGAGCAGTACTTC.

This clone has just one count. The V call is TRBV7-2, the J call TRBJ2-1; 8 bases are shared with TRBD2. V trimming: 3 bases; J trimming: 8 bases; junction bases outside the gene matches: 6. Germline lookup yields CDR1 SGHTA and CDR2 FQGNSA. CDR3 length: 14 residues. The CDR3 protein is CASSLVAGSYEQFF. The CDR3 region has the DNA TGTGCCAGCAGCTTGGTAGCGGGGTCGTATGAGCAGTTCTTC.

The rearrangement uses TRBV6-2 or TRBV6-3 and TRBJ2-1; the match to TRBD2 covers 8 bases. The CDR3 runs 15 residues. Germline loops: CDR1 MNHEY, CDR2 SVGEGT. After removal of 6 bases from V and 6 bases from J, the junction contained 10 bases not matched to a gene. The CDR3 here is CASSNAGTRPNEQFF. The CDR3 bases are TGTGCCAGCAGCAACGCGGGGACTAGGCCCAATGAGCAGTTCTTC.

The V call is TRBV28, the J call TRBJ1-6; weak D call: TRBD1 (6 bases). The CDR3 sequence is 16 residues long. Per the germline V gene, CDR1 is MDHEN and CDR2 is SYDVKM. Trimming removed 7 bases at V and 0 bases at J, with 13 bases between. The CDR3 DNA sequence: TGTGCCAGCAAGGGACACCAAAGCTCCTATAATTCACCCCTCCACTTT. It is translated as CASKGHQSSYNSPLHF.

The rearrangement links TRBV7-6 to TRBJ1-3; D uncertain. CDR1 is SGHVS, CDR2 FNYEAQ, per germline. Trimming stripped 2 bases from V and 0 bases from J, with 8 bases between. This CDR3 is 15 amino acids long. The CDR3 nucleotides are TGTGCCAGCAGCTTATCTCGGGGCTCTGGAAACACCATATATTTT. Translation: CASSLSRGSGNTIYF.

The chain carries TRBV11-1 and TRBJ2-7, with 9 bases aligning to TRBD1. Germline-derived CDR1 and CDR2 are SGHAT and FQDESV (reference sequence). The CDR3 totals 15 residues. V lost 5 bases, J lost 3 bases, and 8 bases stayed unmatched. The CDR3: CASSRVGTGFYEQYF. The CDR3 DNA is TGTGCCAGCAGCCGGGTGGGGACAGGGTTCTACGAGCAGTACTTC.

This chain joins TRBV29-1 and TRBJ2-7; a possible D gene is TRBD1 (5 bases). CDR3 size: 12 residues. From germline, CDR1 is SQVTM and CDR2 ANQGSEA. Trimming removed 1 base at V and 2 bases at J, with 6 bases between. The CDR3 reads CSVEGQTYEQYF. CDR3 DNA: TGCAGCGTTGAAGGACAGACCTACGAGCAGTACTTC.

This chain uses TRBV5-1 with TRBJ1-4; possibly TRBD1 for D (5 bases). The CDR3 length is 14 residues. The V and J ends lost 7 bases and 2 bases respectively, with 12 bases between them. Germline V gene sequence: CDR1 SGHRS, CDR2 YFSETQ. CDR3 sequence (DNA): TGCGCCAGCGGACACCTACCTACTAATGAAAAACTGTTTTTT. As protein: CASGHLPTNEKLFF.

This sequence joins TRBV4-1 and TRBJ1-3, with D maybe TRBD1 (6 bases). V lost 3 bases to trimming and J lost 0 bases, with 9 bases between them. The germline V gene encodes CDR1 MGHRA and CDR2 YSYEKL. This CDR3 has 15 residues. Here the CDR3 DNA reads TGCGCCAGCAGCCAGCCGGACAGCTCTGGAAACACCATATATTTT. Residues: CASSQPDSSGNTIYF.

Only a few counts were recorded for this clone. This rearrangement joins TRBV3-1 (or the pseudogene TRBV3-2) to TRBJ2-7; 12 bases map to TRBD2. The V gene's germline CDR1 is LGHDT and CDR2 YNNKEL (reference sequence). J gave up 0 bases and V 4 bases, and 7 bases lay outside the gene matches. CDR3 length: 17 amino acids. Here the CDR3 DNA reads TGTGCCAGCAGCCGTGGCCTAGCGGGAGGGAACTCCTACGAGCAGTACTTC. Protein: CASSRGLAGGNSYEQYF.

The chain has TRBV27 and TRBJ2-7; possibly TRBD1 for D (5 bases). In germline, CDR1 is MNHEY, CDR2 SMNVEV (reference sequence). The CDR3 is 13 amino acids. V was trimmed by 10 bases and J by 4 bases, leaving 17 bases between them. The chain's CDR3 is CATGPLTGYEQYF. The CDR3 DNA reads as TGTGCCACAGGGCCCCTGACTGGATACGAGCAGTACTTC.